Detailed here is one TCR beta chain. The record originates from a study of blood T cell repertoires in COVID-19. Study as a whole: Donors in the United States, Italy and Spain gave samples during acute or convalescent COVID-19.

The table came from immunoSEQ multiplex PCR; TCRdb's copy has only in-frame clones and leaves some out. The table shows fewer than 400,000 clones, with more than 85% occurring only once. V gave up 5 bases and J gave up 5 bases; unmatched junction bases: 14. Germline V gene lookup returns CDR1 SGHAT and CDR2 FQNNGV. The CDR3 is made up of 17 amino acids. The source is a human donor in a cohort sampled during active COVID-19. The chain has TRBV11-2 and TRBJ2-3; 9 bases map to TRBD1. The sample comprised peripheral blood. The CDR3 DNA follows: TGTGCCAGCAGCGTAGGACCGGGACAGGGTGTATTAGATACGCAGTATTTT. Translation: CASSVGPGQGVLDTQYF.